Below, 32 T cell receptor beta chains from the same sample are listed, as sequenced in a study of T cells in Graves' hyperthyroidism and ophthalmopathy. TCR beta CDR3 region amplification was performed from RNA transcripts. TCR CDR3 regions were first amplified by RT-PCR with HTBI primers. TCRdb recomputed calls from the multiplex PCR reads with MiXCR, one row per CDR3 protein. The data show about 530,000 distinct CDR3 sequences, with roughly 15% seen just once and roughly 18% held by the top ten. Sequenced input: blood. Source of these receptors: a woman aged 18-29 years with Graves' ophthalmopathy.

This clonotype was seen only a few times. The rearrangement joins TRBV4-2 to TRBJ1-1; tentatively, D is TRBD1 (5 bases). Germline lookup yields CDR1 LGHNA and CDR2 YNFKEQ. Trimming cost V 0 bases and J 7 bases, with 18 bases left between them. CDR3 length: 16 residues. This CDR3 is CASSQEGYGGKGEAFF. The CDR3 bases are TGTGCCAGCAGCCAAGAAGGGTACGGGGGTAAGGGTGAAGCTTTCTTT.

In its sample, this clonotype was seen many times. The rearrangement links TRBV6-1 to TRBJ2-5, with D tentatively TRBD2 (7 bases). The CDR3 is made up of 16 amino acids. Looked up from germline, CDR1 is MNHNS and CDR2 is SASEGT. The germline V and J ends were trimmed by 6 bases and 4 bases, with 21 bases remaining between them. CDR3 loop: CASRDRRGGPGETQYF. For the CDR3, the DNA is TGTGCCAGCAGAGACCGCAGGGGAGGGCCAGGAGAGACCCAGTACTTC.

CDR3 residues: CASTKSDRGGSGELFF. Here the CDR3 DNA reads TGTGCCAGCACCAAATCGGACAGGGGAGGTTCCGGGGAGCTGTTTTTT. The chain is built from TRBV7-6 and TRBJ2-2, with 9 bases aligning to TRBD1. Germline V gene sequence: CDR1 SGHVS, CDR2 FNYEAQ. The CDR3 is made up of 16 amino acids. V dropped 7 bases and J dropped 6; count of bases not matched to a gene: 12.

This clonotype was picked up a small number of times. V gene TRBV25-1 combines with J gene TRBJ1-1; D is unresolved. The V end lost 4 bases, the J end lost 0 bases, and 6 bases lay between the germline ends. This CDR3 has 13 residues. Germline V gene data show CDR1 as MGHDK and CDR2 as SYGVNS. The CDR3 spells CASSGPLNTEAFF. Here the CDR3 DNA reads TGTGCCAGCAGTGGTCCCTTGAACACTGAAGCTTTCTTT.

This clonotype was seen only a few times. The J gene is TRBJ2-2, the V gene TRBV7-2; TRBD2 matches at 12 bases. The CDR3 sequence is 13 residues long. V shed 5 bases, J shed 11 bases, and the junction held 3 bases outside the gene matches. Germline CDR1 reads SGHTA; CDR2 reads FQGNSA. CDR3 nucleotide sequence: TGTGCCAGCAGCCGGACTAGCGGGATTGAGCTGTTTTTT. This sequence encodes CASSRTSGIELFF.

This clonotype was seen many times. The rearrangement joins TRBV7-2 to TRBJ2-1, with a tentative D call TRBD2 (6 bases). V lost 5 bases and J lost 7, with 9 bases in between. Germline V CDR1 and CDR2: SGHTA, FQGNSA. This CDR3 contains 12 residues. The CDR3 coding sequence is TGTGCCAGCAGCCCGGGGACTAATGAGCAGTTCTTC. This encodes CASSPGTNEQFF.

This clonotype was detected ten times or more. The chain has TRBV12-3 or TRBV12-4 and TRBJ1-2, with D perhaps matching TRBD1 (5 bases). This CDR3 contains 14 residues. Trimming took 3 bases from V and 4 from J, leaving 12 bases between them. In DNA, the CDR3 is TGTGCCAGCAGTTTTGGAGGGGTCGGCTATGGCTACACCTTC. Translating it yields CASSFGGVGYGYTF.

The J gene is TRBJ2-2, the V gene TRBV19; D perhaps matches TRBD1 (6 bases). There are 15 residues in the CDR3. V dropped 5 bases and J dropped 1 base, with 11 bases sitting between them. Germline CDR1 is LNHDA and CDR2 is SQIVND (reference sequence). The CDR3 protein is CASSLIQGNTGELFF. The CDR3 DNA reads as TGTGCCAGTAGTCTCATACAGGGGAACACCGGGGAGCTGTTTTTT.

This clonotype was counted ten times or more. CDR3 residues: CASSLAGQRNSPLHF. CDR3 DNA sequence: TGTGCCAGCAGCCTCGCGGGACAGAGGAATTCACCCCTCCACTTT. The chain couples TRBV11-1 to TRBJ1-6; 7 nucleotides align to TRBD1. Germline CDR1 reads SGHAT; CDR2 reads FQDESV (reference sequence). This CDR3 comprises 15 residues. With V trimmed by 5 bases and J by 7 bases, 8 bases remained unmatched.

This clonotype has more than one count but fewer than ten. This rearrangement joins TRBV14 to TRBJ2-5; TRBD2 matches 10 bases. The CDR3 totals 16 residues. CDR1 and CDR2 (germline): SGHDN, FVKESK. V shed 2 bases and J 5 bases; nucleotides not matched to a gene: 8. CDR3 sequence (DNA): TGTGCCAGCAGCCAATACCTAGCGGGAGATGGGGAGACCCAGTACTTC. Amino acid sequence: CASSQYLAGDGETQYF. Variable domain in full (rest from reference TRBV14 and TRBJ2-5): EAGVTQFPSHSVIEKGQTVTLRCDPISGHDNLYWYRRVMGKEIKFLLHFVKESKQDESGMPNNRFLAERTGGTYSTLKVQPAELEDSGVYFCASSQYLAGDGETQYFGPGTRLLVL.

The sample holds many counts of this clonotype. The J gene is TRBJ1-2, the V gene TRBV3-1, with D possibly being TRBD1 (5 bases). Trimming pared 4 bases from V and 7 bases from J, leaving 19 bases between. CDR1 is LGHDT and CDR2 is YNNKEL in the germline V gene (reference sequence). This CDR3 is 15 amino acids long. In DNA, the CDR3 is TGTGCCAGCAGCCGGGGGTCGGCGGACCCTGTTGGCTACACCTTC. Its translation is CASSRGSADPVGYTF. Looking up the rest from reference TRBV3-1 and TRBJ1-2 gives the full variable domain: DTAVSQTPKYLVTQMGNDKSIKCEQNLGHDTMYWYKQDSKKFLKIMFSYNNKELIINETVPNRFSPKSPDKAHLNLHINSLELGDSAVYFCASSRGSADPVGYTFGSGTRLTVV.

This chain joins TRBV30 and TRBJ2-1, with 11 bases that match TRBD2. The V gene's germline CDR1 is GTSNPN and CDR2 SVGIG (reference sequence). V lost 5 bases to trimming and J lost 8 bases; unmatched junction nucleotides: 5. The CDR3 contains 13 residues. The CDR3 DNA reads as TGTGCCTGGGGTAGCGGGAGGGGCTATGAGCAGTTCTTC. Translated, it gives CAWGSGRGYEQFF.

The chain employs TRBV9 and TRBJ2-5; D could derive from TRBD1 or TRBD2 (5 bases each). Trimming took off 5 bases at V and 5 bases at J, with 13 bases between the two ends. The germline gives CDR1 SGDLS, CDR2 YYNGEE. This CDR3 has 13 residues. CDR3 region: CASSSGPGETQYF. The DNA of the CDR3 is TGTGCCAGCAGTTCGGGACCGGGGGAGACCCAGTACTTC.

J is TRBJ2-3 and V is TRBV9; 7 bases line up with TRBD2. Germline V gene data show CDR1 as SGDLS and CDR2 as YYNGEE. J gave up 6 bases and V 3 bases, and 13 bases lay outside the gene matches. CDR3 length equals 16 residues. CDR3 nucleotides: TGTGCCAGCAGCGAGCAGGGACTATCATCATCCGATACGCAGTATTTT. As protein: CASSEQGLSSSDTQYF.

In its sample, this clonotype was seen many times. The chain couples TRBV12-3 or TRBV12-4 to TRBJ1-2, with TRBD1 identical over 9 bases. This CDR3 has 14 residues. With 1 base clipped from V and 4 bases from J, the junction kept 1 base outside the gene matches. The CDR3 DNA reads TGTGCCAGCAGTTTAGGGGACAGGGTCTATGGCTACACCTTC. This translates into CASSLGDRVYGYTF.

Ten or more counts support this clonotype. The gene calls are TRBV18 and TRBJ2-1; the D gene could be TRBD1 or TRBD2 (5 bases each). The V gene lost 3 bases and the J gene lost 7 bases, with 19 bases spanning the gap. The CDR3 consists of 16 residues. Germline V CDR1 and CDR2: KGHSH, LQKENI. CDR3 loop: CASSPPSGLRGNEQFF. In DNA, the CDR3 is TGTGCCAGCTCACCCCCTTCGGGGCTGAGAGGGAATGAGCAGTTCTTC.

This clonotype was observed a few times. The chain combines TRBV27 with TRBJ2-7, with TRBD2 identical over 13 bases. Losses at the gene ends were 8 bases for V and 3 bases for J; bases not matched to a gene: 16. CDR1 is MNHEY and CDR2 is SMNVEV in the germline V gene (reference sequence). The CDR3 runs to 18 residues. The CDR3 DNA reads as TGTGCCAGCGGGGATCGGACTAGCGGGAGAGGGTCCCTCTACGAGCAGTACTTC. Translated: CASGDRTSGRGSLYEQYF.

This clonotype was seen ten or more times. The V gene is TRBV7-2, the J gene TRBJ2-7; D uncertain. This CDR3 is built from 14 residues. The V gene's germline CDR1 is SGHTA and CDR2 FQGNSA. V lost 2 bases, J lost 1 base, and 9 bases lay in between. The CDR3 DNA is TGTGCCAGCAGCTTAATCAACGAATCCTACGAGCAGTACTTC. Its translation: CASSLINESYEQYF.

This chain connects TRBV6-2 or TRBV6-3 to TRBJ2-2; 10 nucleotides line up with TRBD2. The germline V gene encodes CDR1 MNHEY and CDR2 SVGEGT. V lost 4 bases to trimming and J lost 6 bases; unmatched junction nucleotides: 5. This CDR3 spans 15 amino acids. The CDR3 DNA sequence: TGTGCCAGCAGTTGGCCGGGACTAGCGCCCGGGGAGCTGTTTTTT. This sequence encodes CASSWPGLAPGELFF.

This clonotype has at least ten counts. The V and J genes are TRBV14 and TRBJ2-3; D remains unclear. Germline CDR1 and CDR2: SGHDN and FVKESK. The CDR3 consists of 15 residues. The V end was cut by 0 bases, the J end by 2 bases, with 9 bases between. As DNA, the CDR3 is TGTGCCAGCAGCCAAGAGATAGGATCCACAGATACGCAGTATTTT. Amino acids: CASSQEIGSTDTQYF.

This clonotype has a count of ten or more. The chain recombines TRBV28 with TRBJ2-3; 9 positions agree with TRBD2. Trimming at V came to 2 bases and at J to 6 bases, leaving 3 bases not matched to a gene. Germline values: CDR1 MDHEN, CDR2 SYDVKM. The CDR3 is 14 residues long. Written as DNA, the CDR3 is TGTGCCAGCAGTTTAGCGGGAGGGTTGGATACGCAGTATTTT. Translation gives CASSLAGGLDTQYF.

The rearrangement uses TRBV7-2 and TRBJ1-2; D is unresolved. The germline CDR1 and CDR2 sequences are SGHTA and FQGNSA. The CDR3 contains 12 residues. V lost 2 bases, J lost 8 bases, and 9 bases lay in between. CDR3 residues: CASSLQVVGYTF. In DNA form, the CDR3 reads TGTGCCAGCAGCTTACAGGTGGTCGGCTACACCTTC.

Turning to this clonotype: A read error may produce the germline difference seen at one junction end. The V gene is TRBV19, the J gene TRBJ1-1; TRBD1 might be the D (5 bases). CDR3 length equals 13 residues. Germline CDR1 LNHDA, CDR2 SQIVND (reference sequence). The CDR3 spells CARSMSQDTEAFF. In DNA, the CDR3 is TGTGCCAGAAGTATGTCACAGGACACTGAAGCTTTCTTT. Supplemented by reference TRBV19 and TRBJ1-1, the full variable domain reads DGGITQSPKYLFRKEGQNVTLSCEQNLNHDAMYWYRQDPGQGLRLIYYSQIVNDFQKGDIAEGYSVSREKKESFPLTVTSAQKNPTAFYLCARSMSQDTEAFFGQGTRLTVV.

The chain combines TRBV5-1 with TRBJ1-1; D is unclear. V lost 4 bases to trimming and J lost 7 bases, with 20 bases between them. Germline CDR1 is SGHRS and CDR2 is YFSETQ. The CDR3 consists of 15 residues. CDR3 sequence reads: CASSLGLDVGSEAFF. CDR3 DNA sequence: TGCGCCAGCAGCCTAGGCCTGGACGTAGGTAGTGAAGCTTTCTTT.

This clonotype was observed many times. The chain has TRBV7-9 and TRBJ1-2; 10 bases are a match to TRBD1. Unmatched junction bases numbered 7, after V lost 7 bases and J lost 2 bases. Germline V lookup: CDR1 SEHNR, CDR2 FQNEAQ (reference sequence). The CDR3 covers 15 residues. The CDR3 loop reads CASTSGQGPNYGYTF. The CDR3 nucleotides read TGTGCCAGCACCTCGGGACAGGGGCCAAACTATGGCTACACCTTC.

There are many counts of this clonotype. This chain joins TRBV28 and TRBJ1-2; a possible D gene is TRBD1 (6 bases). The CDR3 is made up of 16 amino acids. Trimming shortened V by 4 bases and J by 3 bases, and 18 bases separated the two germline ends. Germline V lookup: CDR1 MDHEN, CDR2 SYDVKM. The CDR3 bases are TGTGCCAGCAGTTCCAGGGACATAGGAGGATACTATGGCTACACCTTC. Protein product: CASSSRDIGGYYGYTF.

This clonotype was recorded at least ten times. The J gene is TRBJ1-2, the V gene TRBV11-2, with D unresolved. The V end was cut by 3 bases, the J end by 2 bases, with 7 bases between. The CDR3 has 13 amino acids. CDR1 is SGHAT and CDR2 is FQNNGV in the germline V gene. The DNA of the CDR3 is TGTGCCAGCAGCTTCGGGCAGAACTATGGCTACACCTTC. It specifies CASSFGQNYGYTF.

This chain connects TRBV20-1 to TRBJ2-4; D is unclear. This CDR3 has 12 residues. Trimming cost V 0 bases and J 3 bases, with 3 bases left between them. The germline CDR1 and CDR2 sequences are DFQATT and SNEGSKA (reference sequence). CDR3 coding DNA: TGCAGTGCTAGAGATGGCAAAAACATTCAGTACTTC. This gives the protein CSARDGKNIQYF.

Concerning this clonotype: At one end the junction does not follow the germline gene, possibly because of a read error. The chain has TRBV7-2 and TRBJ2-3; D is uncertain. This CDR3 is 11 amino acids long. CDR1 SGHTA and CDR2 FQGNSA come from the germline V gene. The CDR3 DNA is TGTGCCAGCCGCTTAAGAGATACGCAGTATTTT. Translated, it gives CASRLRDTQYF.

In this sample, this clonotype turned up many times. The rearrangement joins TRBV28 to TRBJ2-1; 11 bases align to TRBD2. V trimming: 3 bases; J trimming: 8 bases; junction bases outside the gene matches: 6. The germline gives CDR1 MDHEN, CDR2 SYDVKM. CDR3 length equals 15 residues. CDR3 nucleotide sequence: TGTGCCAGCAGTTTGACTAGCGGGAAGAGGTATGAGCAGTTCTTC. Protein: CASSLTSGKRYEQFF.

This clonotype was detected only a few times. J is TRBJ1-2 and V is TRBV19; D is perhaps TRBD1 (6 bases). V dropped 5 bases and J dropped 4 bases, with 11 bases sitting between them. Germline loops: CDR1 LNHDA, CDR2 SQIVND (reference sequence). This CDR3 is built from 13 residues. The CDR3 loop reads CASSPDSVYGYTF. The CDR3 nucleotides are TGTGCCAGTAGTCCGGACAGCGTCTATGGCTACACCTTC.

This clonotype was picked up many times. J is TRBJ2-7 and V is TRBV5-1, with 7 bases identical to TRBD1. Germline V gene sequence: CDR1 SGHRS, CDR2 YFSETQ. Unmatched junction bases numbered 4, after V lost 2 bases and J lost 5 bases. The CDR3 sequence is 13 residues long. CDR3 DNA sequence: TGCGCCAGCAGCTTCGAGACAGGGAACGAGCAGTACTTC. This translates into CASSFETGNEQYF.